The T cell receptor beta chain described here comes from a study of T cells in Graves' hyperthyroidism and ophthalmopathy. RNA transcripts yielded amplified TCR beta CDR3 regions. Primed by the HTBI set, a first-round RT-PCR was run on the TCR CDR3. TCRdb independently ran MiXCR on the multiplex PCR reads; one entry per CDR3 protein. The sample has more than 350,000 distinct CDR3 sequences, 12% to 15% seen once. Thyroid ultrasound and orbital computed tomography, with clinical symptoms and serum thyroxine and TRAb, informed diagnoses. Whole-study results and caveats: Ophthalmopathy got predicted by the model a median approximately 6 months before its onset.

This CDR3 comprises 14 residues. V was pared by 5 bases and J by 1 base, with 11 bases between. The table lists this clonotype with many counts. Its target is not known. Material: blood. V is TRBV12-3 or TRBV12-4 and J is TRBJ1-2; D call uncertain. The receptor's source is a woman in her fifties or sixties with Graves' ophthalmopathy. The CDR3 sequence: CASSQETINYGYTF. As DNA, the CDR3 is TGTGCCAGCAGTCAGGAGACCATTAACTATGGCTACACCTTC.